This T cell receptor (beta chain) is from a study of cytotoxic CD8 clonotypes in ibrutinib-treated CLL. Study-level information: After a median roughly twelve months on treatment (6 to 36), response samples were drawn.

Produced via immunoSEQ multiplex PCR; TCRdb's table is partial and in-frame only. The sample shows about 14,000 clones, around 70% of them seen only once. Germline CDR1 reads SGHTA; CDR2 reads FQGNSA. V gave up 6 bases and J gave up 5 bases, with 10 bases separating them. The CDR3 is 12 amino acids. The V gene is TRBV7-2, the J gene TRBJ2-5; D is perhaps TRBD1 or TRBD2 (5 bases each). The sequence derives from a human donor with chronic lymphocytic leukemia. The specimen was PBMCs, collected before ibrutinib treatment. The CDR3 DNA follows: TGTGCCAGCAGTTTCCGGGGCGAGACCCAGTACTTC. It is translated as CASSFRGETQYF.